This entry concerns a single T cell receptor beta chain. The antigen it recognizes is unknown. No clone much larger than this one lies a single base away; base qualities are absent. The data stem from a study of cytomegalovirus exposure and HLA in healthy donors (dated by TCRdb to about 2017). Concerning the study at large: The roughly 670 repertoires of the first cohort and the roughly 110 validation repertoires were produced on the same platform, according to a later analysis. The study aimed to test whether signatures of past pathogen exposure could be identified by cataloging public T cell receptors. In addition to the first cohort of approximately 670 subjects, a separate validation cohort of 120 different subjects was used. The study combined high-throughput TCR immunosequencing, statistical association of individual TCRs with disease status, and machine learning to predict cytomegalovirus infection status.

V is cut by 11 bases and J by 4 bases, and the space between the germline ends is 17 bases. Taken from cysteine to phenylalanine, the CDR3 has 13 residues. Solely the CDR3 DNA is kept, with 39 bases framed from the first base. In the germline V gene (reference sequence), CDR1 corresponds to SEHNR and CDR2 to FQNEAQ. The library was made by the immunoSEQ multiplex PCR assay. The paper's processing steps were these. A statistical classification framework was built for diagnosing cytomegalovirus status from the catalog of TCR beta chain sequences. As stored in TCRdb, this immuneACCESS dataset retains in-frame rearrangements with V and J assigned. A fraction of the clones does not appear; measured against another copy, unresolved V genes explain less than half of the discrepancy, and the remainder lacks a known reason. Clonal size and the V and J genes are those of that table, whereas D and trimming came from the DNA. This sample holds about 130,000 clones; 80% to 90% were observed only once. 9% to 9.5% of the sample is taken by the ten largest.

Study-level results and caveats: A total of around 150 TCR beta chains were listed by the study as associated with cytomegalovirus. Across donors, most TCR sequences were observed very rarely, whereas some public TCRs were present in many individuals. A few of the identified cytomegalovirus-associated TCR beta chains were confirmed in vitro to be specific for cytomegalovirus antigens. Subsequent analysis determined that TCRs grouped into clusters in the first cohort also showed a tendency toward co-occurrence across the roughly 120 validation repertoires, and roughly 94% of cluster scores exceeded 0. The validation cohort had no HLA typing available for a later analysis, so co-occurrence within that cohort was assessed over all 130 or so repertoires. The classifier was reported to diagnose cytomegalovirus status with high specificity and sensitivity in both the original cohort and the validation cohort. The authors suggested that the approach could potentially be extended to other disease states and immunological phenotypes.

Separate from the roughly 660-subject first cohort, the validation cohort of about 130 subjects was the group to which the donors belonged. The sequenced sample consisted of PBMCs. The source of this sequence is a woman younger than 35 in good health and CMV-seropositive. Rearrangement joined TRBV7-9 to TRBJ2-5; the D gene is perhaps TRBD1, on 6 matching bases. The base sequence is TGTGCCTCCTCGGACAGCCTTGGAGAGACCCAGTACTTC. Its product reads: CASSDSLGETQYF.